The present T cell receptor beta chain was sequenced within a study of lung T cells in sarcoidosis with Löfgren's syndrome. General observations from the study: These T cells possibly recognize a putative, unidentified sarcoidosis-associated antigen. TRBV2 was the preferred pairing partner of TRAV12-1, with similar CDR3s. The most expanded V genes in Löfgren's patients were reportedly TRAV12-1 and TRBV2.

Deletions cut 0 bases from V and 3 bases from J, with 15 bases between. CDR1 SGHVS and CDR2 FQNEAQ come from the germline V gene. This CDR3 comprises 17 residues. TCRdb re-called the reads with MiXCR, one entry per CDR3 protein. The table shows about 450 distinct CDR3 sequences, with roughly 30% occurring only once. Within the sample, this clonotype is large. The antigen remains unidentified. The chain couples TRBV7-8 to TRBJ2-1, with a tentative D call TRBD2 (6 bases). Material: CD4+ T cells from bronchoalveolar lavage. The TCR comes from a human donor with sarcoidosis (Löfgren's syndrome or another form), or a control subject (not recorded which). The DNA of the CDR3 is TGTGCCAGCAGCTTAGCGCTGTCGGGAGCGGTCTACAATGAGCAGTTCTTC. This sequence encodes CASSLALSGAVYNEQFF.